This T cell receptor (beta chain) was identified in a study of cytomegalovirus exposure and HLA in healthy donors. This PCR relied on a set of 60 Vbeta primers and 13 Jbeta primers. Some clones are missing from TCRdb's copy, which holds only in-frame ones; the method was immunoSEQ multiplex PCR. The sample includes tens of thousands of clones, approximately 63% seen only once; the top ten take 15% to 20%. Germline loops: CDR1 MDHEN, CDR2 SYDVKM. V was pared by 4 bases and J by 6 bases, with 3 bases of the junction left unmatched. The CDR3 has 13 amino acids. The sequenced sample was PBMCs. The receptor was derived from a woman in her sixties or seventies in good health and CMV-seropositive. The genes are TRBV28 and TRBJ1-2; 9 bases match TRBD1. Here the CDR3 DNA reads TGTGCCAGCAGTTCCGGGACAGGGAATGGCTACACCTTC. Translation: CASSSGTGNGYTF.